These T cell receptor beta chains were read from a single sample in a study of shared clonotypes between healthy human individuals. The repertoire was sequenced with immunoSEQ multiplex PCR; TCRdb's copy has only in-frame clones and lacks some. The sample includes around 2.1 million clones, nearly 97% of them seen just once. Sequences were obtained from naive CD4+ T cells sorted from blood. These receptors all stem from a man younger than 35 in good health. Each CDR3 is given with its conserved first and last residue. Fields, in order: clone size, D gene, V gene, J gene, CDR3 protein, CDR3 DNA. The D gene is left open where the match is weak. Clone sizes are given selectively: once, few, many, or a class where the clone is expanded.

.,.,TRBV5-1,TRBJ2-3,CASSLGLPTDTQYF,TGCGCCAGCAGCTTGGGTCTGCCCACAGATACGCAGTATTTT
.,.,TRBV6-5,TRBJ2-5,CASSYPTQETQYF,TGTGCCAGCAGTTACCCGACCCAAGAGACCCAGTACTTC
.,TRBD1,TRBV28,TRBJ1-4,CASTTTWGRGRDEKLFF,TGTGCCAGCACCACCACATGGGGCAGGGGGCGGGATGAAAAACTGTTTTTT
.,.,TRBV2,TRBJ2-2,CASSEDSPGELFF,TGTGCCAGCAGTGAGGACAGTCCCGGGGAGCTGTTTTTT
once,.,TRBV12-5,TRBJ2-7,CASGLVLPRSAYEQYF,TGTGCTAGTGGTTTGGTACTACCCAGGTCTGCCTACGAGCAGTACTTC
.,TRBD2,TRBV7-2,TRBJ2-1,CASSPGLAGGQFF,TGTGCCAGCAGCCCGGGACTAGCGGGAGGGCAGTTCTTC
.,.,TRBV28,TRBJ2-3,CASRGALSTDTQYF,TGTGCCAGCAGGGGGGCACTATCCACAGATACGCAGTATTTT
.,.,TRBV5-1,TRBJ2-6,CASSPGSSGANVLTF,TGCGCCAGCAGCCCGGGGTCCTCTGGGGCCAACGTCCTGACTTTC
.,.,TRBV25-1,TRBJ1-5,CASSPTGRNQPQHF,TGTGCCAGCAGTCCCACAGGGCGGAATCAGCCCCAGCATTTT
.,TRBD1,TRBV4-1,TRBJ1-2,CASSQEDRARQGYTF,TGCGCCAGCAGCCAAGAGGACAGGGCCCGCCAGGGCTACACCTTC
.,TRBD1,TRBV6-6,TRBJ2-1,CASSRGQGGDYEQFF,TGTGCCAGCAGCCGGGGACAGGGGGGCGACTATGAGCAGTTCTTC
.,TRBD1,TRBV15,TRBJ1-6,CATSRDLDRVNSPLHF,TGTGCCACCAGCAGAGATCTAGACAGGGTTAATTCACCCCTCCACTTT
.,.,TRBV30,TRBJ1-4,CARSGSNEKLFF,TGTGCCCGCTCCGGGTCTAATGAAAAACTGTTTTTT
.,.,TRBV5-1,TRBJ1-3,CASSSGGSGNTIYF,TGCGCCAGCAGCTCCGGCGGTTCTGGAAACACCATATATTTT
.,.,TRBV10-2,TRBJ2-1,CASSETGNEQFF,TGCGCCAGCAGTGAGACAGGCAATGAGCAGTTCTTC
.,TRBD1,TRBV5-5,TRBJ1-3,CASSPQGAAGNTIYF,TGTGCCAGCAGCCCACAGGGGGCTGCCGGAAACACCATATATTTT
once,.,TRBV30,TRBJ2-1,CAWTLRGNEQFF,TGTGCCTGGACCCTAAGAGGCAATGAGCAGTTCTTC
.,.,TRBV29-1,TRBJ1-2,CSVGWTASYGYTF,TGCAGCGTTGGATGGACAGCTAGTTATGGCTACACCTTC
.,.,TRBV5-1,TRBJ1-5,CASSPQGQSNQPQHF,TGCGCCAGCAGCCCGCAGGGTCAGAGCAATCAGCCCCAGCATTTT
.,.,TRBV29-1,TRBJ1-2,CSVETHSDPGYTF,TGCAGCGTTGAAACACACAGCGACCCGGGCTACACCTTC
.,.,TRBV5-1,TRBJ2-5,CASSSKGQETQYF,TGCGCCAGCAGCTCTAAAGGGCAAGAGACCCAGTACTTC
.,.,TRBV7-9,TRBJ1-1,CASSLERETEAFF,TGTGCCAGCAGCTTAGAGCGCGAGACTGAAGCTTTCTTT
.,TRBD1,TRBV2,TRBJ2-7,CASINPGQRTYEQYF,TGTGCCAGCATCAACCCGGGACAGAGAACCTACGAGCAGTACTTC
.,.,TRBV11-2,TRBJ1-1,CASSLRARNTEAFF,TGTGCCAGCAGCTTAAGGGCCCGGAACACTGAAGCTTTCTTT
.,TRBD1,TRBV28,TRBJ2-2,CASSTTGTGNTGELFF,TGTGCCAGCAGTACTACCGGGACAGGAAATACCGGGGAGCTGTTTTTT
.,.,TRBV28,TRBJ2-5,CASKTSGMLETQYF,TGTGCCAGCAAAACATCAGGAATGTTGGAGACCCAGTACTTC
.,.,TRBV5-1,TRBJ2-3,CASSPETDTQYF,TGCGCCAGCTCCCCGGAAACAGATACGCAGTATTTT
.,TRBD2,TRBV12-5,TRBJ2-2,CASGFAGTGTSPWENTGELFF,TGTGCTAGTGGTTTTGCCGGCACCGGGACTAGCCCCTGGGAGAACACCGGGGAGCTGTTTTTT
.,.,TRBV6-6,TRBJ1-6,CASSYRDNSPLHF,TGTGCCAGCAGTTACAGGGATAATTCACCCCTCCACTTT
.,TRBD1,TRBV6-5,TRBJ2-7,CASSYSGQGLTEQYF,TGTGCCAGCAGTTACTCGGGACAGGGGTTAACCGAGCAGTACTTC
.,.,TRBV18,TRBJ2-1,CASSETSLSEQFF,TGTGCCAGCTCAGAGACCTCCCTTTCGGAGCAGTTCTTC
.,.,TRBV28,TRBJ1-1,CASTRGVNTEAFF,TGTGCCAGCACCCGCGGAGTGAACACTGAAGCTTTCTTT
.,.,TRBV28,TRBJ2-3,CASTTLGAWVVPDTQYF,TGTGCCAGCACTACCCTAGGGGCATGGGTCGTTCCAGATACGCAGTATTTT
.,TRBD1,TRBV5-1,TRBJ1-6,CASSFSGQGRGNSPLHF,TGCGCCAGCAGCTTCTCGGGACAGGGAAGAGGTAATTCACCCCTCCACTTT
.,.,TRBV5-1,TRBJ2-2,CASSLVLRGAFAGELFF,TGCGCCAGCAGCTTGGTCCTTCGGGGGGCGTTCGCCGGGGAGCTGTTTTTT
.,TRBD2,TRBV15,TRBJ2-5,CATSGGSHERETQYF,TGTGCCACCAGCGGCGGGAGTCATGAGCGAGAGACCCAGTACTTC
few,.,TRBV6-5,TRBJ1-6,CASSPGVWVDSPLHF,TGTGCCAGCAGTCCCGGGGTGTGGGTGGATTCACCCCTCCACTTT